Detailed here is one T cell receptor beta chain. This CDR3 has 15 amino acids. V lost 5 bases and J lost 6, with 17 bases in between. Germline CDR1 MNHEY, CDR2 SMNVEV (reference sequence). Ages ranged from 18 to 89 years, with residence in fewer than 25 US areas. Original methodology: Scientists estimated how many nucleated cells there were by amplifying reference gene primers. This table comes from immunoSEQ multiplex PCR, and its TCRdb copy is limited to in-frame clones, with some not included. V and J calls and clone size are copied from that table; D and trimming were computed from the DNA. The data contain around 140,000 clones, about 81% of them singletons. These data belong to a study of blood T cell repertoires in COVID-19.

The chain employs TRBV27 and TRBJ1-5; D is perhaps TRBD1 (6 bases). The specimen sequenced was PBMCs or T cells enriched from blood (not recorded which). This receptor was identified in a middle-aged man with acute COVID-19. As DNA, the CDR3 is TGTGCCAGCAGTCCCACAGGGCAAAACTTTCAGCCCCAGCATTTT. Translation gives CASSPTGQNFQPQHF.